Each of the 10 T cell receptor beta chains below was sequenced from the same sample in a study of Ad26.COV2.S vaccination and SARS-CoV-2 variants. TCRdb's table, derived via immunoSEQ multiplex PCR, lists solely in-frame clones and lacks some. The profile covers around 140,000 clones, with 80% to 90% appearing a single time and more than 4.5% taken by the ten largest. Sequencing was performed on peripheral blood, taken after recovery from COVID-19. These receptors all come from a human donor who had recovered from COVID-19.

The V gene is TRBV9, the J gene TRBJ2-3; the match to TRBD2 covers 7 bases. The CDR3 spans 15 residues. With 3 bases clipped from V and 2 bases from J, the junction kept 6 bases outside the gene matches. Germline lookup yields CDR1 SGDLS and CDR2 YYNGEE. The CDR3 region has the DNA TGTGCCAGCAGCGCACTACTAGCGTCCACAGATACGCAGTATTTT. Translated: CASSALLASTDTQYF.

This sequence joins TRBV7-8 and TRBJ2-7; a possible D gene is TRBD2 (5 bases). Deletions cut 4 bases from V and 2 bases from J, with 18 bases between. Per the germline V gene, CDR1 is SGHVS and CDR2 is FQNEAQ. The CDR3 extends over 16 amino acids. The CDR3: CASSSRRQTIAYEQYF. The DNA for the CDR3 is TGTGCCAGCAGCTCCCGCCGGCAGACTATAGCCTACGAGCAGTACTTC.

The CDR3 loop reads CSVDGQLTNEKLFF. Here the CDR3 DNA reads TGCAGCGTTGACGGACAGTTAACTAATGAAAAACTGTTTTTT. The V and J genes are TRBV29-1 and TRBJ1-4; possible D gene TRBD1, 6 bases. Trimming pared 3 bases from V and 1 base from J, leaving 9 bases between. Germline assignment: CDR1 SQVTM and CDR2 ANQGSEA. The CDR3 runs 14 residues.

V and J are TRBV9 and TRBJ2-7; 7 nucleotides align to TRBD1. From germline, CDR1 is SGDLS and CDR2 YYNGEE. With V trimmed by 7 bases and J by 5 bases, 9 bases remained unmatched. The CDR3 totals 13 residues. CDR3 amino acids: CASQGGPNDEQYF. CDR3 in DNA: TGTGCCAGCCAAGGGGGCCCGAACGACGAGCAGTACTTC.

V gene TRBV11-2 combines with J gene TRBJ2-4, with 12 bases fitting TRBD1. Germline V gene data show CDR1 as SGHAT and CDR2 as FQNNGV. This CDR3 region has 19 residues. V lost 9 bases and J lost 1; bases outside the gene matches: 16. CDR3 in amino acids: CARPPPGTGGARAKNIQYF. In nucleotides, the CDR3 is TGTGCCAGACCTCCACCCGGGACAGGGGGCGCGAGGGCCAAAAACATTCAGTACTTC.

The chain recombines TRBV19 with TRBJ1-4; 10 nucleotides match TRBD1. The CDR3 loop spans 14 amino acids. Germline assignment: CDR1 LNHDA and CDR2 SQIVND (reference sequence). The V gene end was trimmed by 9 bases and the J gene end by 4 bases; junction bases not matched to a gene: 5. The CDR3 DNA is TGTGCCAGCAGACGGACAGGGGGTAATGAAAAACTGTTTTTT. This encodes CASRRTGGNEKLFF. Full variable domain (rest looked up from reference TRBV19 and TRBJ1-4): DGGITQSPKYLFRKEGQNVTLSCEQNLNHDAMYWYRQDPGQGLRLIYYSQIVNDFQKGDIAEGYSVSREKKESFPLTVTSAQKNPTAFYLCASRRTGGNEKLFFGSGTQLSVL.

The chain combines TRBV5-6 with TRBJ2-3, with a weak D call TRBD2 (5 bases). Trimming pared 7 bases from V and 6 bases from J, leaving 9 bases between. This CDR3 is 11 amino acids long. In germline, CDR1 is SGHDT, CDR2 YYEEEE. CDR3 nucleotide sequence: TGTGCCAGCCGACTAAGTGATACGCAGTATTTT. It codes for CASRLSDTQYF.

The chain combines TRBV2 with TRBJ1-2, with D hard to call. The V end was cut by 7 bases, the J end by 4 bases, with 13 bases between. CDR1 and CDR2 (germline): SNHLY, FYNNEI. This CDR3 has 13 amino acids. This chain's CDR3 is CASTGYFLYGYTF. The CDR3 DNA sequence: TGTGCCAGCACTGGGTACTTCCTCTATGGCTACACCTTC.

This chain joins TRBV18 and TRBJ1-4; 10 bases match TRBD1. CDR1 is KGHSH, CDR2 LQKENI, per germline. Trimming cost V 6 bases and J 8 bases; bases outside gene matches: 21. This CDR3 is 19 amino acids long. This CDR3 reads CASSQTSDRGRVLGEKLFF. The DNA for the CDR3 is TGTGCCAGCTCGCAGACTTCAGACAGGGGGCGCGTTTTGGGCGAAAAACTGTTTTTT.

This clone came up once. This chain's CDR3 is CASSSGVGPNTGELFF. CDR3 nucleotides: TGTGCCAGCAGCTCCGGGGTAGGACCGAACACCGGGGAGCTGTTTTTT. The chain links TRBV5-6 to TRBJ2-2, with a weak D call TRBD2 (5 bases). Between the trimmed V and J ends, which lost 3 bases and 0 bases, there was a span of 12 bases. The CDR3 consists of 16 residues. Germline CDR1 SGHDT, CDR2 YYEEEE.